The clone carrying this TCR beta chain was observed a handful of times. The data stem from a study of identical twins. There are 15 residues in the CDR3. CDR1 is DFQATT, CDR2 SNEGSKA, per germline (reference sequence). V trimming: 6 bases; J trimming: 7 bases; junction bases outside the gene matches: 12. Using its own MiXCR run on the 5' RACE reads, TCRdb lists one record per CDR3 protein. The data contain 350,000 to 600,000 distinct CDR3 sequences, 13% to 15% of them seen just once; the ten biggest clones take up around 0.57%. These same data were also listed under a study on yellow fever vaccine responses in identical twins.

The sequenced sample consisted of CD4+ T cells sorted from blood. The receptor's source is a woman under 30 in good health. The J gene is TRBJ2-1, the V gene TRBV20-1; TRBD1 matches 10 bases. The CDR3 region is CSASPGTGAGNEQFF. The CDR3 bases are TGCAGTGCCAGCCCTGGGACAGGGGCTGGAAATGAGCAGTTCTTC.